This T cell receptor (beta chain) originates from a study of shared clonotypes between healthy human individuals. J gave up 4 bases and V 4 bases, and 1 base lay outside the gene matches. Germline V gives CDR1 MNHEY, CDR2 SMNVEV (reference sequence). The CDR3 sequence is 13 residues long. Study-wide points: Naive CD4 clonotypes overlapped across a few donors at roughly 5%.

Naive CD8 cells lacked CD45RO, underwent positive selection for CCR7 and left out terminally differentiated effector memory CD45RA+ cells. The method was immunoSEQ multiplex PCR; TCRdb's version includes in-frame clones alone and lacks a portion of them. The sample gives 2 million or so clones, approximately 94% of which show up once; about 1.1% is in the top ten. In the case of this clone: Its antigen remains unknown. The same CDR3 can be traced to other DNA sequences in this sample.

This sequence was found in a man aged 18 to 29 in good health. The specimen sequenced was naive CD8+ T cells sorted from blood. The chain employs TRBV27 and TRBJ2-7, with 10 bases matching TRBD1. CDR3 region: CASSWGQGYEQYF. The DNA for the CDR3 is TGTGCCAGCAGTTGGGGACAGGGGTACGAGCAGTACTTC.